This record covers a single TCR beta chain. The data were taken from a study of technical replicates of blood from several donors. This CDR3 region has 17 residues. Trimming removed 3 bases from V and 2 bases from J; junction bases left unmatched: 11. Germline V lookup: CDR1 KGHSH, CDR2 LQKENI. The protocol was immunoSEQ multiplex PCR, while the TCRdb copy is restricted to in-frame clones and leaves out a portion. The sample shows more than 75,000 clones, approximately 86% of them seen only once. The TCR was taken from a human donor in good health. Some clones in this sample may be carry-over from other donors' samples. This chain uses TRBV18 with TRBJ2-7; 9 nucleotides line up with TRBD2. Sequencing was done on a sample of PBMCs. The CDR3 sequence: CASSPQRERGVPYEQYF. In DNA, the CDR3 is TGTGCCAGCTCACCCCAGCGGGAGCGGGGGGTCCCCTACGAGCAGTACTTC.